This TCR beta chain was captured by sequencing in a study of shared clonotypes between healthy human individuals. Study results and caveats: What naive subsets generally showed was a larger estimated richness than memory subsets showed. In this cohort, only blood was sampled, and tissue repertoires likely differ.

The study drew all its donors from Caucasian adults living in Nashville, Tennessee. Method: immunoSEQ multiplex PCR; TCRdb's copy keeps in-frame clones and lacks some. The sample carries under 600,000 clones, about 96% recorded once. About this clone itself: Antigen unknown.

The CDR3 loop spans 17 amino acids. From germline, CDR1 is SEHNR and CDR2 FQNEAQ (reference sequence). V lost 1 base to trimming and J lost 0 bases, with 13 bases between them. This chain joins TRBV7-9 and TRBJ2-1, with D possibly being TRBD1 or TRBD2 (6 bases each). The receptor was derived from a woman younger than 45 in good health. Sequencing input: naive CD4+ T cells sorted from blood. Subset meaning: CD45RA+ positively selected. CDR3 region: CASSLGRGMGSYNEQFF. The CDR3 DNA follows: TGTGCCAGCAGCTTAGGGAGGGGGATGGGCTCCTACAATGAGCAGTTCTTC.